This T cell receptor (beta chain) was profiled in a study of blood T cell repertoires in COVID-19. Study-level background: The samples span acute and convalescent COVID-19 from the United States, Italy and Spain. PBMCs, B-cell-depleted T cells, or T cells were the source of the cDNA or gDNA that made up the material.

Original analysis: Reference gene primer amplification in the assay estimated nucleated cell counts. The table came from immunoSEQ multiplex PCR; TCRdb's copy has only in-frame clones and leaves some out. V and J calls plus clone size are reproduced from that table; the DNA served to infer D and trimming. Of more than 50,000 clones listed, 90% were seen once; the top ten hold around 3%. This TCR was sampled from a human donor in a cohort sampled during active COVID-19. Sample: peripheral blood.

CDR3 in DNA: TGTGCCAGCAGCCCCACTAGAAACAATGAGCAGTTCTTC. It translates to CASSPTRNNEQFF. This chain joins TRBV7-2 and TRBJ2-1; tentatively, D is TRBD2 (5 bases). V lost 5 bases, J lost 5 bases, and 10 bases lay in between. The CDR3 is 13 amino acids. CDR1 SGHTA and CDR2 FQGNSA come from the germline V gene.